This passage covers 23 T cell receptor beta chains from one sample sequenced in a study of tumor and adjacent non-tumor tissue in lung cancer. This sample's RNA came from whole unsorted tissue. The normal lung tissue was taken more than 3 cm from the tumor edge. Three rounds of nested PCR, following a modified ARM-PCR protocol, produced the TCRbeta library. TCRdb called the multiplex PCR reads again in MiXCR, with one record for every CDR3 protein. The sample records about 86,000 distinct CDR3 sequences, about 77% being singletons. Sequencing was performed on distant non-tumor lung tissue. The receptors were sampled from a woman aged 45-59 years with non-small cell lung cancer.

As regards this clonotype: As the CDR3 is not closed by the conserved phenylalanine or tryptophan, this likely results from a read error. This chain connects TRBV4-1 to TRBJ2-1; no clear D gene. Germline values: CDR1 MGHRA, CDR2 YSYEKL. The V end was cut by 7 bases, the J end by 9 bases, with 10 bases between. The CDR3 length is 11 residues. This CDR3 reads CASKTIGEQFL. The CDR3 DNA follows: TGCGCCAGCAAGACAATAGGTGAGCAGTTCTTA.

A note on this clonotype: A junction boundary mismatches the germline segment, possibly from a read error. This chain links TRBV29-1 with TRBJ2-3; D remains unclear. The CDR3 extends over 12 amino acids. CDR1 is SQVTM and CDR2 is ANQGSEA in the germline V gene. The CDR3 nucleotides read TGCAGTGTTACCAACCCCACAGATATGCAGTATTTT. Its translation: CSVTNPTDMQYF.

Regarding this clonotype: One junction end does not reproduce the germline sequence, and a read error may be involved. The chain uses TRBV11-2 and TRBJ1-1, with D possibly matching TRBD1 (6 bases). The CDR3 is 15 residues long. From germline, CDR1 is SGHAT and CDR2 FQNNGV. The CDR3 coding sequence is TGTTCCAGCAGCTTAGAGGCGGGGGCGAACACTGAGGCTTTCTTT. It translates to CSSSLEAGANTEAFF. Complete variable domain (other parts from reference TRBV11-2 and TRBJ1-1): EAGVAQSPRYKIIEKRQSVAFWCNPISGHATLYWYQQILGQGPKLLIQFQNNGVVDDSQLPKDRFSAERLKGVDSTLKIQPAKLEDSAVYLCSSSLEAGANTEAFFGQGTRLTVV.

The chain couples TRBV11-2 to TRBJ2-3; TRBD1 is a possible D gene (5 bases). The CDR3 runs 16 residues. V was clipped by 6 bases and J by 12 bases, with 28 bases between them. The germline gives CDR1 SGHAT, CDR2 FQNNGV. CDR3 DNA: TGTGCCAGCAGTTTCCCCCATCTAGGTTTGACAGACACACAGTATTTT. Residues: CASSFPHLGLTDTQYF. The full variable domain, rest sourced from reference TRBV11-2 and TRBJ2-3, is EAGVAQSPRYKIIEKRQSVAFWCNPISGHATLYWYQQILGQGPKLLIQFQNNGVVDDSQLPKDRFSAERLKGVDSTLKIQPAKLEDSAVYLCASSFPHLGLTDTQYFGPGTRLTVL.

Worth noting for this clonotype: The junction differs from germline at one of its ends, possibly a read error. V and J are TRBV6-7 and TRBJ2-7; D is perhaps TRBD1 (5 bases). TRBV6-7 is recorded as an ORF, its role being uncertain. This CDR3 has 16 residues. Here the CDR3 reads CVSSSAAPRGPYDQYF. CDR3 DNA sequence: TGTGTCAGCAGTTCCGCAGCGCCTAGGGGTCCCTACGATCAGTATTTC.

The chain is built from TRBV6-5 and TRBJ1-2, with D possibly matching TRBD1 (6 bases). Trimming cost V 6 bases and J 10 bases, with 12 bases left between them. CDR3 length: 11 amino acids. Germline V lookup: CDR1 MNHEY, CDR2 SVGAGI. For the CDR3, the DNA is TGTGCCAGCAGGATGGACAGTGACTACACCTTC. It translates to CASRMDSDYTF.

About this clonotype: An end of the junction does not agree with germline; a read error may underlie this. The CDR3 spells CVTWGGEAERFF. CDR3 DNA: TGTGTCACTTGGGGGGGAGAGGCTGAGCGGTTCTTC. The chain carries TRBV10-3 and TRBJ2-1; 7 bases match TRBD2. CDR3 size: 12 residues. Germline V gives CDR1 ENHRY, CDR2 SYGVKD.

Notes on this clonotype: No conserved phenylalanine or tryptophan ends this CDR3, so it is likely a read error. The genes are TRBV10-3 and TRBJ1-1; TRBD1 matches 8 bases. CDR1 is ENHRY and CDR2 is SYGVKD in the germline V gene. V lost 3 bases to trimming and J lost 11 bases; unmatched junction nucleotides: 11. This CDR3 is 14 amino acids long. CDR3: CAISEDQGARRAFL. As DNA, the CDR3 is TGTGCCATCAGTGAAGATCAGGGGGCTCGGCGGGCTTTCCTT.

Note on this clonotype: A much larger clone lies one base from this, so it may be a read error. The chain is built from TRBV28 and TRBJ2-7, with no clear D. This CDR3 comprises 12 residues. Per germline, CDR1 MDHEN and CDR2 SYDVKM. Between the trimmed V and J ends, which lost 11 bases and 6 bases, there was a span of 17 bases. CDR3 in amino acids: CACTRWAGEQYF. The CDR3 bases are TGTGCCTGCACCCGGTGGGCTGGCGAGCAGTACTTC. The variable domain in full, with the rest retrieved from reference TRBV28 and TRBJ2-7, is DVKVTQSSRYLVKRTGEKVFLECVQDMDHENMFWYRQDPGLGLRLIYFSYDVKMKEKGDIPEGYSVSREKKERFSLILESASTNQTSMYLCACTRWAGEQYFGPGTRLTVT.

This clonotype was picked up many times. This chain links TRBV4-1 with TRBJ1-6; TRBD1 matches at 7 bases. Trimming cost V 0 bases and J 2 bases; bases outside gene matches: 7. The CDR3 extends over 18 amino acids. Germline assignment: CDR1 MGHRA and CDR2 YSYEKL. CDR3 region: CASSQDPQTGTYNSPLHF. The CDR3 DNA follows: TGCGCCAGCAGCCAAGACCCTCAGACAGGGACCTATAATTCACCCCTCCACTTT.

The chain has TRBV12-5 and TRBJ1-2; D is undetermined. The ends were cut back, 8 bases at V and 10 bases at J, with 17 bases in the middle. Germline V gene sequence: CDR1 LGHNT, CDR2 FRNRAP. The CDR3 sequence is 12 residues long. Written as DNA, the CDR3 is TGTGCTAGTTGCCCTGGTGGGGATGACTACACCTTC. It is translated as CASCPGGDDYTF.

This clonotype was found once. The junction does not match germline at one end; this may be a read error. The rearrangement links TRBV28 to TRBJ2-3; D unresolved. The CDR3 consists of 13 residues. Per germline, CDR1 MDHEN and CDR2 SYDVKM. The CDR3: CPSSWIVTDMQYF. CDR3 sequence (DNA): TGTCCCAGCAGTTGGATAGTAACAGATATGCAGTATTTT.

Turning to this clonotype: The junction shows a germline mismatch at one end, possibly a read error. The chain carries TRBV12-3 or TRBV12-4 and TRBJ1-6; TRBD1 might be the D (5 bases). CDR3 length equals 13 residues. The CDR3 spells CASRPDSSSHLHF. The CDR3 bases are TGTGCTAGCAGACCCGACAGTTCTTCACACCTCCACTTT.

The chain couples TRBV29-1 to TRBJ2-7; 7 positions match TRBD2. Germline lookup yields CDR1 SQVTM and CDR2 ANQGSEA. The CDR3 totals 14 residues. V lost 1 base and J lost 0; bases outside the gene matches: 3. The chain's CDR3 is CSVEGRDYSYEQYF. In DNA form, the CDR3 reads TGCAGCGTTGAAGGCCGGGACTACTCCTACGAGCAGTACTTC.

This clonotype was detected once. A much larger clone lies a single base off, so this may be a read error. V usage is TRBV20-1 and J usage is TRBJ2-3; the D is unclear. The V end lost 1 base, the J end lost 2 bases, and 4 bases lay between the germline ends. CDR3 length: 12 amino acids. Germline-derived CDR1 and CDR2 are DFQATT and SNEGSKA (reference sequence). In DNA, the CDR3 is TGCAGTGCTAGAGTGTCCACAGATACGCAGTATTTT. It translates to CSARVSTDTQYF.

About this clonotype itself: An end of the junction differs from the germline gene, which may be a read error. The J gene is TRBJ2-5, the V gene TRBV6-1; no clear D gene. Germline loops: CDR1 MNHNS, CDR2 SASEGT. CDR3 length: 12 residues. The DNA for the CDR3 is TGTGCTAGCAGTGATCCCGAAGGGACCCAGTACTTC. Translated, it gives CASSDPEGTQYF.

Concerning this clonotype: The junction does not match germline at one end; this may be a read error. V gene TRBV5-4 combines with J gene TRBJ2-1; a weak D match, TRBD1 (5 bases). The CDR3 runs 16 residues. The V gene's germline CDR1 is SGHNT and CDR2 YYREEE (reference sequence). The CDR3 reads CASNLAGRNTYNEQFF. Written as DNA, the CDR3 is TGTGCCAGCAACTTGGCAGGGCGGAATACCTACAATGAGCAGTTCTTC.

About this clonotype itself: A read error is possible here, since a much larger clone lies one base away. The chain links TRBV5-1 to TRBJ1-2; maybe TRBD1 (5 bases). This CDR3 spans 16 amino acids. The germline gives CDR1 SGHRS, CDR2 YFSETQ. Here the CDR3 reads CVSSLERGRDPYGYTF. In DNA form, the CDR3 reads TGCGTCAGCAGCTTGGAAAGGGGTCGAGACCCTTATGGCTACACCTTC.

This clonotype was detected once. Germline is not matched at one junction end, which may reflect a read error. This chain joins TRBV4-2 and TRBJ2-7, with TRBD2 identical over 7 bases. The CDR3 is 15 amino acids. Germline V gene sequence: CDR1 LGHNA, CDR2 YNFKEQ. CDR3 protein: CASNQESGGRAVQYF. In DNA, the CDR3 is TGTGCCAGCAACCAAGAGTCCGGTGGGAGGGCCGTGCAGTACTTC.

This chain links TRBV6-6 with TRBJ2-7; D uncertain. From germline, CDR1 is MNHNY and CDR2 SVGAGI (reference sequence). The CDR3 runs 12 residues. The V end lost 10 bases, the J end lost 6 bases, and 16 bases lay between the germline ends. The CDR3 loop is CATSLLSGEQYF. The CDR3 DNA follows: TGTGCCACCTCTTTGCTATCGGGCGAGCAGTACTTC.

Concerning this clonotype: At one boundary the junction diverges from the germline segment, which might be a read error. The chain has TRBV6-1 and TRBJ2-7; a possible D gene is TRBD2 (6 bases). This CDR3 spans 15 amino acids. Per germline, CDR1 MNHNS and CDR2 SASEGT. This CDR3 is CASSLGLEAYYERFF. The CDR3 DNA sequence: TGTGCCAGCAGTCTGGGACTTGAGGCATACTACGAGCGGTTCTTC.

As to this clonotype: A junction boundary mismatches the germline segment, possibly from a read error. The chain uses TRBV4-2 and TRBJ2-2; 7 bases match TRBD2. The CDR3 loop spans 16 amino acids. The germline V gene has CDR1 LGHNA and CDR2 YNFKEQ. Here the CDR3 DNA reads TGTGCCAACAGCCTAGCCGGGACTATAAACACCGGGGAGCTGTTTTTT. This encodes CANSLAGTINTGELFF.

Comment on this clonotype: The junction departs from the called germline gene at one end, perhaps through a read error. The genes are TRBV11-2 and TRBJ2-3; perhaps TRBD2 as D (6 bases). The CDR3 covers 16 residues. Looked up from germline, CDR1 is SGHAT and CDR2 is FQNNGV. CDR3 nucleotides: TGTCCCAGCAGCTTCTGGGGCCAGCTAGCGATAGATACGCAGTATTTT. This sequence encodes CPSSFWGQLAIDTQYF.